The 13 T cell receptor beta chains in this list originate from one sample, sequenced in a study of blood T cell repertoires in COVID-19. Repertoires were generated with immunoSEQ multiplex PCR, while TCRdb's copy carries only in-frame clones and drops some. The sample records roughly 80,000 clones, over 75% being singletons. The specimen sequenced was peripheral blood. Receptors originate from a woman in her seventies with acute or convalescent COVID-19.

The gene calls are TRBV28 and TRBJ1-2; 7 bases are a match to TRBD1. The CDR3 totals 18 residues. V shed 4 bases, J shed 7 bases, and the junction held 21 bases outside the gene matches. The germline V gene encodes CDR1 MDHEN and CDR2 SYDVKM. Written as DNA, the CDR3 is TGTGCCAGCAGTTGGACAGAGGGACAGCTAACACTATCTTCTGGCTACACCTTC. The encoded protein is CASSWTEGQLTLSSGYTF.

The chain carries TRBV7-9 and TRBJ2-3, with 9 bases matching TRBD2. This CDR3 spans 15 amino acids. Trimming cost V 1 base and J 2 bases; bases outside gene matches: 1. Per the germline V gene, CDR1 is SEHNR and CDR2 is FQNEAQ (reference sequence). The CDR3 sequence: CASSLGGGATDTQYF. DNA of the CDR3: TGTGCCAGCAGCTTAGGCGGGGGGGCCACAGATACGCAGTATTTT. Drawing the rest from reference TRBV7-9 and TRBJ2-3, the complete variable domain is DTGVSQNPRHKITKRGQNVTFRCDPISEHNRLYWYRQTLGQGPEFLTYFQNEAQLEKSRLLSDRFSAERPKGSFSTLEIQRTEQGDSAMYLCASSLGGGATDTQYFGPGTRLTVL.

This chain links TRBV6-5 with TRBJ2-1; 8 nucleotides line up with TRBD1. V lost 2 bases, J lost 15 bases, and 9 bases stayed unmatched. The CDR3 extends over 13 amino acids. CDR1 and CDR2 (germline): MNHEY, SVGAGI. CDR3 amino acids: CASSYMTGVGGFF. The CDR3 DNA reads as TGTGCCAGCAGTTACATGACAGGGGTCGGTGGGTTCTTC.

The chain recombines TRBV28 with TRBJ2-3; 8 bases map to TRBD2. The CDR3 spans 15 residues. Germline V CDR1 and CDR2: MDHEN, SYDVKM. V shed 5 bases and J 2 bases; nucleotides not matched to a gene: 6. The CDR3 DNA is TGTGCCAGCAGTCCCGGGAGGGGATACACAGATACGCAGTATTTT. It codes for CASSPGRGYTDTQYF.

This chain uses TRBV5-1 with TRBJ2-1; 8 positions match TRBD2. J was trimmed by 8 bases and V by 0 bases; bases with no gene match: 10. The germline V gene encodes CDR1 SGHRS and CDR2 YFSETQ. The CDR3 is 16 amino acids. For the CDR3, the DNA is TGCGCCAGCAGCTTGGATCCAGCGGGAGTCGGAGATGAGCAGTTCTTC. Protein: CASSLDPAGVGDEQFF.

The rearrangement joins TRBV27 to TRBJ2-3; 9 bases align to TRBD1. The CDR3 loop spans 15 amino acids. CDR1 is MNHEY, CDR2 SMNVEV, per germline (reference sequence). Trimming took 2 bases from V and 1 from J; bases not matched to a gene: 1. CDR3: CASSLRDRGTDTQYF. CDR3 nucleotide sequence: TGTGCCAGCAGTTTACGGGACAGGGGCACAGATACGCAGTATTTT.

This CDR3 reads CASSPRLAGEDPEQFF. CDR3 DNA: TGTGCCAGCAGCCCCCGACTAGCGGGGGAGGATCCTGAGCAGTTCTTC. The genes are TRBV7-9 and TRBJ2-1; the match to TRBD2 covers 12 bases. CDR1 SEHNR and CDR2 FQNEAQ come from the germline V gene (reference sequence). The CDR3 spans 16 residues. V dropped 5 bases and J dropped 9; count of bases not matched to a gene: 11.

The DNA for the CDR3 is TGTGCCAGCAGCCAAGTTTCTGGGGGGGAGACTGAAGCTTTCTTT. This codes for CASSQVSGGETEAFF. The chain uses TRBV3-1 (or the pseudogene TRBV3-2) and TRBJ1-1, with D possibly TRBD1 on 5 matching bases. The V end lost 1 base, the J end lost 5 bases, and 14 bases lay between the germline ends. The CDR3 length is 15 residues. Germline V lookup: CDR1 LGHDT, CDR2 YNNKEL (reference sequence).

The genes are TRBV20-1 and TRBJ1-1, with 9 bases identical to TRBD1. V trimming: 6 bases; J trimming: 12 bases; junction bases outside the gene matches: 8. The CDR3 length is 11 residues. From germline, CDR1 is DFQATT and CDR2 SNEGSKA (reference sequence). The CDR3 spells CSATGGQGSFF. CDR3 sequence (DNA): TGCAGTGCCACCGGGGGACAGGGTTCTTTCTTT.

This sequence joins TRBV7-2 and TRBJ2-3, with no clear D. This CDR3 comprises 13 residues. V shed 6 bases and J shed 1 base, with 8 bases lying between them. The germline CDR1 and CDR2 sequences are SGHTA and FQGNSA. Here the CDR3 reads CASSPPGTDTQYF. CDR3 nucleotides: TGTGCCAGCAGTCCCCCGGGCACAGATACGCAGTATTTT.

The chain employs TRBV2 and TRBJ2-5; D gene uncertain. The CDR3 length is 8 residues. V lost 11 bases and J lost 7, with 5 bases in between. Germline CDR1 is SNHLY and CDR2 is FYNNEI. The CDR3 is CAPGTQYF. DNA of the CDR3: TGTGCCCCGGGGACCCAGTACTTC.

V gene TRBV9 combines with J gene TRBJ2-2, with 9 bases that match TRBD2. CDR3 size: 17 residues. The germline CDR1 and CDR2 sequences are SGDLS and YYNGEE. The V segment lost 4 bases and the J segment 5 bases; nucleotides outside the gene matches: 12. The CDR3 DNA reads as TGTGCCAGCAGCCTTCTCCCCGCTAGCGGGAAGACCGGGGAGCTGTTTTTT. This codes for CASSLLPASGKTGELFF.

The chain has TRBV2 and TRBJ2-2, with 12 bases aligning to TRBD2. The germline V gene encodes CDR1 SNHLY and CDR2 FYNNEI. V shed 7 bases and J 6 bases; nucleotides not matched to a gene: 6. This CDR3 comprises 15 residues. CDR3 amino acids: CASTLAGGFAGELFF. CDR3 DNA sequence: TGTGCCAGCACACTAGCGGGGGGTTTTGCCGGGGAGCTGTTTTTT.